The T cell receptor beta chain described here comes from a study of tumor-infiltrating lymphocytes in primary liver carcinoma. At the level of the study: Stage T1-T3 N0M0 and a size of 4.2 to 10 cm characterized the tumors.

DNA and RNA were both co-extracted from about 19-30 mg of bulk tissue that had not been sorted. Each of the tumor samples contained in excess of 75% viable tumor cells. With respect to this clonotype: No antigen is known for it.

Germline V lookup: CDR1 LNHDA, CDR2 SQIVND (reference sequence). V was cut by 8 bases and J by 0 bases, with 16 bases left in between. The CDR3 runs to 15 residues. Production of TCR beta cDNA used approximately 480 ng total RNA together with a constant-region primer. What produced the TCR beta libraries was three nested multiplex PCR rounds using slightly modified ARM-PCR. A C-beta reverse primer was combined with TRBV1-TRBV30 forward primers in the first two PCR rounds, and each round had 10 cycles. TCRdb called the multiplex PCR reads again in MiXCR, with one record for every CDR3 protein. The sample shows about 130,000 distinct CDR3 sequences, approximately 64% of them seen only once. Study results and limitations: The 250 largest clones made up significantly more of tumor than blood repertoires (p = 0.039). Lower overlap was observed for tumor-adjacent and tumor-blood pairs relative to tumor region pairs.

This sequence joins TRBV19 and TRBJ2-5; D is possibly TRBD2 (5 bases). The sequence derives from a woman in her sixties or seventies with primary liver carcinoma and hepatitis B virus infection. The sample taken for sequencing was liver tumor tissue from sampling region 3. Documented subset: tumor region T3, left-lateral pole. As DNA, the CDR3 is TGTGCCAGTTCGGCTAGCAGGAGGTACCAAGAGACCCAGTACTTC. Its protein product is CASSASRRYQETQYF.